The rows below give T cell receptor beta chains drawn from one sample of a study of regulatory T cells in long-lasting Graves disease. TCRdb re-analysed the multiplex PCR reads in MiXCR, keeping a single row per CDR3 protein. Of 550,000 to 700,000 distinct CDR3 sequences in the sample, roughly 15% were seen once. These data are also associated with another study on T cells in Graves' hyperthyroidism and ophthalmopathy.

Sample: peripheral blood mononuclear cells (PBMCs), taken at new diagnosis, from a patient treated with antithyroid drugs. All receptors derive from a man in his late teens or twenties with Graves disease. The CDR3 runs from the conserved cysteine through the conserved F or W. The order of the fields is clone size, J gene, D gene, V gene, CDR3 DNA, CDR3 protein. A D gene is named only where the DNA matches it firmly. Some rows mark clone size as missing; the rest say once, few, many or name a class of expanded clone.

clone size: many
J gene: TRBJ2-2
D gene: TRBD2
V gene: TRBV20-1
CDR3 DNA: TGCAGTGCTAGAGTACTAGCGGGAGGGGCCGGGGAGCTGTTTTTT
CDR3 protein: CSARVLAGGAGELFF

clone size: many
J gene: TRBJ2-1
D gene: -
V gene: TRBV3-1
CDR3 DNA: TGTGCCAGCTCTAGAGGAGGGGTCACCTACAATGAGCAGTTCTTC
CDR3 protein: CASSRGGVTYNEQFF

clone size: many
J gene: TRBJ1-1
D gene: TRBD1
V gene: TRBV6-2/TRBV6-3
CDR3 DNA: TGTGCCAGCAGACCCAGGGACAGTAGGTACGCTTTCTTT
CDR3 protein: CASRPRDSRYAFF

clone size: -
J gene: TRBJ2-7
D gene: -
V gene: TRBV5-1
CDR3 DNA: TGCGCCAGCAGCCCGGACAGTATCTACGAGCAGTACTTC
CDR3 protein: CASSPDSIYEQYF

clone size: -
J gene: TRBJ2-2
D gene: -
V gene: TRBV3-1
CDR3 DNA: TGTGCCACCCTAGAAGGGACCGGGGAGCTGTTTTTT
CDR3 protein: CATLEGTGELFF

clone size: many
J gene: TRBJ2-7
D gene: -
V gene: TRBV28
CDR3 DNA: TGTGCCAGCAGTTTAATAAGCTGGACGGCCAGGAGATCCGAGCAGTACTTC
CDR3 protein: CASSLISWTARRSEQYF

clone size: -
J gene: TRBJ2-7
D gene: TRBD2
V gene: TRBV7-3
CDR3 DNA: TGTGCCAGCAGTTCCCCGCGGGGGCTAGCGGGAGTTCCACCCTACGAGCAGTACTTC
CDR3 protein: CASSSPRGLAGVPPYEQYF

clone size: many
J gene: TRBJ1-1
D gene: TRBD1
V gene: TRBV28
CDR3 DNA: TGTGCCAGCAGTCCGCACGGACAGGCTGCTGGTTGGACTGAAGCTTTCTTT
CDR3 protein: CASSPHGQAAGWTEAFF

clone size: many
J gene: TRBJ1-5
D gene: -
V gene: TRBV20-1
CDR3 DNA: TGCAGTGCCCAACCTTCGCCCCGGGGGGCCAAGGTGCCCCAGCATTTT
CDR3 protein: CSAQPSPRGAKVPQHF

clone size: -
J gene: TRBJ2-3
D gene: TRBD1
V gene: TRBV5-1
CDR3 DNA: TGCGCCAGCAGTAACCAGGGGGGCACAGATACGCAGTATTTT
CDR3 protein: CASSNQGGTDTQYF

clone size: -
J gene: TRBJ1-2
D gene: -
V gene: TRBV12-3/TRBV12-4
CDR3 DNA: TGTGCCAGCAGTAACCTCCGGACAGACCTGGGAGGCTACACCTTC
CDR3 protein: CASSNLRTDLGGYTF

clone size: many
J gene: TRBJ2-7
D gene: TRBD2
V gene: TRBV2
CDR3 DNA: TGTGCCAGCAAAGAAGGACTAGTATCCCTCGAGCAGTACTTC
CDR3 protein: CASKEGLVSLEQYF

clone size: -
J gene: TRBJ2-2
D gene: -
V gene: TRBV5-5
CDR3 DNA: TGTGCCAGCAGCTTGGCCAGAGGGGAGCTGTTTTTT
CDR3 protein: CASSLARGELFF

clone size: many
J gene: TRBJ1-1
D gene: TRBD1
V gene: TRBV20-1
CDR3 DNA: TGCAGTGCCCGACAGGGGGAGGTAGCTTTCTTT
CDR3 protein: CSARQGEVAFF

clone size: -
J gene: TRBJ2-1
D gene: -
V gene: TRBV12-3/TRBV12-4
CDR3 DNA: TGTGCCAGCAGGGGGCGGGCATACAATGAGCAGTTCTTC
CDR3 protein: CASRGRAYNEQFF

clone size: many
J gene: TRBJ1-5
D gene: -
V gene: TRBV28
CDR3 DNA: TGTGCCAGCAGGAGAGGGATCGATCGTCAGCCCCAGCATTTT
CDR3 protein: CASRRGIDRQPQHF

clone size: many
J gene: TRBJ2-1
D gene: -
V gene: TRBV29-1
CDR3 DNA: TGCAGCGTTGGAGGGTACAATGAGCAGTTCTTC
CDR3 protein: CSVGGYNEQFF

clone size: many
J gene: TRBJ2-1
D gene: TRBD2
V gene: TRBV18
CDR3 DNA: TGTGCCAGCAGCCCCGGTAGCGGGAGCTACAATGAGCAGTTCTTC
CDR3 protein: CASSPGSGSYNEQFF

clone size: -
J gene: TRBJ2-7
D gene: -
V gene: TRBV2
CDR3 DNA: TGTGCCAGCAAATATACCTCCTACGAGCAGTACTTC
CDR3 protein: CASKYTSYEQYF

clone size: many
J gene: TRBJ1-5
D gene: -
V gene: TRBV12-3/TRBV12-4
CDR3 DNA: TGTGCCAGCAGTCAATGGTCGGCAGGGGTACAGCCCCAGCATTTT
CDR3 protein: CASSQWSAGVQPQHF

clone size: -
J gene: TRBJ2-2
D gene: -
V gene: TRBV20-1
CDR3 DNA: TGCAGTGCTAGCGGGAGTACTATCACCGGGGAGCTGTTTTTT
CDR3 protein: CSASGSTITGELFF

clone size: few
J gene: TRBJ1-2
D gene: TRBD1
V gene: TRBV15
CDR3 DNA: TGTGCCACCAGCAGGCGGGACAGGGGGCGTAAGGATCATGGCTACACCTTC
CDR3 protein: CATSRRDRGRKDHGYTF

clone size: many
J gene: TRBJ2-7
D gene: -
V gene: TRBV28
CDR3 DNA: TGTGCCAGCAGTTACCGCGGGCTGGTCAACGAGCAGTACTTC
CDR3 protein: CASSYRGLVNEQYF

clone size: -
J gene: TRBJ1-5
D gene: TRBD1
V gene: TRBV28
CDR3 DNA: TGTGCCAGCAGTCCAGCCGGACAGGGGCGTCGACAGCCCCAGCATTTT
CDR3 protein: CASSPAGQGRRQPQHF

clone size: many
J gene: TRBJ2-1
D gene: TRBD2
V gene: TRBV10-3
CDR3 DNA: TGTGCCATCAGCCCGGGAGGGCCGGAAAATGAGCAGTTCTTC
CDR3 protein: CAISPGGPENEQFF

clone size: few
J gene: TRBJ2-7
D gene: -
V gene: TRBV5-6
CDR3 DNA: TGTGCCAGCAGCTTGACGGGACCGACCGGGGGTCTTTACGAGCAGTACTTC
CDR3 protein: CASSLTGPTGGLYEQYF

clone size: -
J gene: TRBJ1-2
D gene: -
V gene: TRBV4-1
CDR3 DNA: TGCGCCAGCAGCCAAGATGAGGGGAACTATGGCTACACCTTC
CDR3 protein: CASSQDEGNYGYTF

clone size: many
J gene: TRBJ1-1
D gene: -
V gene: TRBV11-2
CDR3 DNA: TGTGCCAGCAGCTTAGAATTCGGTAGGATGAACACTGAAGCTTTCTTT
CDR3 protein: CASSLEFGRMNTEAFF